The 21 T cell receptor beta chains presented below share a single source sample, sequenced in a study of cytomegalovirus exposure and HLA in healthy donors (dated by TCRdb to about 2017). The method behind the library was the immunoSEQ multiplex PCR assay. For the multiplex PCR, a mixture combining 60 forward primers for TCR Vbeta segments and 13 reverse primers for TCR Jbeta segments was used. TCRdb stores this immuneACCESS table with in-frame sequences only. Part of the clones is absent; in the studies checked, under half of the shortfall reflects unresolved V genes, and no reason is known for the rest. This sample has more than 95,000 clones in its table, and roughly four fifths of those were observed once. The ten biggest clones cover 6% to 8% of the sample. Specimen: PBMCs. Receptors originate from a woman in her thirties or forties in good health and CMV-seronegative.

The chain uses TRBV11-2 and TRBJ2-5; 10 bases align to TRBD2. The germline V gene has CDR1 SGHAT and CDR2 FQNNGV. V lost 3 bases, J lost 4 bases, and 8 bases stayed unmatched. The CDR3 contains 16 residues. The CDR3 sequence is CASSLELAGWRETQYF. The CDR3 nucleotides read TGTGCCAGCAGCTTGGAACTAGCGGGATGGCGAGAGACCCAGTACTTC.

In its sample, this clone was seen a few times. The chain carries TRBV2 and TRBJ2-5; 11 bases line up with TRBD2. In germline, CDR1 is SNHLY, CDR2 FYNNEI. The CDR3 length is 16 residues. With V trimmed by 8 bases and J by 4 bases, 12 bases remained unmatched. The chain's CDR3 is CASRGLAGGRRETQYF. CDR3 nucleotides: TGTGCCAGCCGAGGGCTAGCGGGAGGCAGGCGAGAGACCCAGTACTTC. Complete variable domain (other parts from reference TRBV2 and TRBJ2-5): EPEVTQTPSHQVTQMGQEVILRCVPISNHLYFYWYRQILGQKVEFLVSFYNNEISEKSEIFDDQFSVERPDGSNFTLKIRSTKLEDSAMYFCASRGLAGGRRETQYFGPGTRLLVL.

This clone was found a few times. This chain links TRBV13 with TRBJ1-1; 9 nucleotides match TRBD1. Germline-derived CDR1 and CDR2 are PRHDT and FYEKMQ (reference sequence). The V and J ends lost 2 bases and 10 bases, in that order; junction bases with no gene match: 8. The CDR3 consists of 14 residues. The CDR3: CASSLRTGDVGAFF. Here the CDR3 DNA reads TGTGCCAGCAGCTTAAGGACAGGGGACGTCGGAGCTTTCTTT.

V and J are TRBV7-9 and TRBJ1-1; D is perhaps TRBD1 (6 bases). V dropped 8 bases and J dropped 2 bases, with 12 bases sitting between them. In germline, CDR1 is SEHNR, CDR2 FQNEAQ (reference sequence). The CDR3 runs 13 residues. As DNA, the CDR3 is TGTGCCAGCTTAAGGACAGTTAACACTGAAGCTTTCTTT. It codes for CASLRTVNTEAFF. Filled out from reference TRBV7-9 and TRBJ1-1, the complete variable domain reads DTGVSQNPRHKITKRGQNVTFRCDPISEHNRLYWYRQTLGQGPEFLTYFQNEAQLEKSRLLSDRFSAERPKGSFSTLEIQRTEQGDSAMYLCASLRTVNTEAFFGQGTRLTVV.

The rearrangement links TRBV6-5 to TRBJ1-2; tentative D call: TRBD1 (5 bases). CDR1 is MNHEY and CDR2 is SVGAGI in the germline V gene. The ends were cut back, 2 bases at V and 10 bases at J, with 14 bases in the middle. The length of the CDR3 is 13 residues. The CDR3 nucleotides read TGTGCCAGCAGTTACAGGGTGGGGGGGTTCTACACCTTC. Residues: CASSYRVGGFYTF.

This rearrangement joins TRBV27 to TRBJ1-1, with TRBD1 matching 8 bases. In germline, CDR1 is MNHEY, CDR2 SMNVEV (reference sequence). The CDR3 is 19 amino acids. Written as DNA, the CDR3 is TGTCCTAACCCGGACAGGGAAATTACGGGGGACCTTATGAACACTGAAGCTTTCTTT. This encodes CPNPDREITGDLMNTEAFF.

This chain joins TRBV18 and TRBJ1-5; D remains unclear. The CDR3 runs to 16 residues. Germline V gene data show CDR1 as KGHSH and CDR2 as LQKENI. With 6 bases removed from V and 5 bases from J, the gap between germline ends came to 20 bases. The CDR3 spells CASSPSGGLEYQPQHF. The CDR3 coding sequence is TGTGCCAGCTCGCCCTCGGGAGGGCTGGAATATCAGCCCCAGCATTTT. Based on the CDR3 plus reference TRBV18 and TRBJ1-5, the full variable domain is NAGVMQNPRHLVRRRGQEARLRCSPMKGHSHVYWYRQLPEEGLKFMVYLQKENIIDESGMPKERFSAEFPKEGPSILRIQQVVRGDSAAYFCASSPSGGLEYQPQHFGDGTRLSIL.

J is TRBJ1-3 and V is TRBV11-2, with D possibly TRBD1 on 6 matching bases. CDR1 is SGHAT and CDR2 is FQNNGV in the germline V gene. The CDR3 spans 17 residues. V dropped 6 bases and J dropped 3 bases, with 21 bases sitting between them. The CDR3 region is CASRRSSGAVYGNTIYF. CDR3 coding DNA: TGTGCCAGCAGACGGTCGTCAGGGGCGGTATATGGAAACACCATATATTTT. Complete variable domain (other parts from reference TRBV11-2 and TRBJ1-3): EAGVAQSPRYKIIEKRQSVAFWCNPISGHATLYWYQQILGQGPKLLIQFQNNGVVDDSQLPKDRFSAERLKGVDSTLKIQPAKLEDSAVYLCASRRSSGAVYGNTIYFGEGSWLTVV.

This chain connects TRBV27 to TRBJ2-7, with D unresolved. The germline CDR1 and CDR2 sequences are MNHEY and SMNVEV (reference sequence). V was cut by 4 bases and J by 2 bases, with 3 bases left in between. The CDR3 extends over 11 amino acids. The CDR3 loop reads CASSSTYEQYF. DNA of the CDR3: TGTGCCAGCAGTTCCACCTACGAGCAGTACTTC.

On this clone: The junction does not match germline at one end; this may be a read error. DNA of the CDR3: TGTGCCAGCACCCCGGGACAGCAAGAGGCCCAGTACTTC. The encoded protein is CASTPGQQEAQYF. The chain combines TRBV5-4 with TRBJ2-5; 7 nucleotides align to TRBD1. Germline CDR1 and CDR2: SGHNT and YYREEE (reference sequence). This CDR3 contains 13 residues.

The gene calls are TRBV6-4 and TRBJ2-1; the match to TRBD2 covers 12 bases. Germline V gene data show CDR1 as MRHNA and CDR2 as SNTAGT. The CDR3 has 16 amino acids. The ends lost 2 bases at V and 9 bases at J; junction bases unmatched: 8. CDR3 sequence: CASSDRTSGKGAEQFF. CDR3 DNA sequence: TGTGCCAGCAGTGACAGGACTAGCGGGAAAGGTGCTGAGCAGTTCTTC.

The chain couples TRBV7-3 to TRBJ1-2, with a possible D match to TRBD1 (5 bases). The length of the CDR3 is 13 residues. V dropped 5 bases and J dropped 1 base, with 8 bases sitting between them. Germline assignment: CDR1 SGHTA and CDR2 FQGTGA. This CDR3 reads CASSPRVNYGYTF. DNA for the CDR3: TGTGCCAGCAGCCCCAGGGTTAACTATGGCTACACCTTC.

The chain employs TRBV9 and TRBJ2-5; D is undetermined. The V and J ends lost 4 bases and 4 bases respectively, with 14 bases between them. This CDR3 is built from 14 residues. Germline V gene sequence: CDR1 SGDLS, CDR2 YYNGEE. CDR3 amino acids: CASSPKTVRETQYF. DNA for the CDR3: TGTGCCAGCAGCCCTAAAACGGTGAGAGAGACCCAGTACTTC.

CDR3 protein: CSASLSGEQYF. CDR3 coding DNA: TGCAGTGCTAGCCTCTCGGGGGAGCAGTACTTC. V gene TRBV20-1 combines with J gene TRBJ2-7; D might be TRBD2 (5 bases). The CDR3 loop spans 11 amino acids. V dropped 3 bases and J dropped 7 bases, with 10 bases sitting between them. Germline assignment: CDR1 DFQATT and CDR2 SNEGSKA (reference sequence).

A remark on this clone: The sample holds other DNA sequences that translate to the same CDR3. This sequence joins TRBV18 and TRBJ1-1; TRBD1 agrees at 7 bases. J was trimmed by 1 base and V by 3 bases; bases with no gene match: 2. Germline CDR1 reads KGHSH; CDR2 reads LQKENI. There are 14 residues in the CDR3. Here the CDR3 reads CASSPRTGNTEAFF. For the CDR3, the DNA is TGTGCCAGCTCACCTCGGACAGGGAACACTGAAGCTTTCTTT.

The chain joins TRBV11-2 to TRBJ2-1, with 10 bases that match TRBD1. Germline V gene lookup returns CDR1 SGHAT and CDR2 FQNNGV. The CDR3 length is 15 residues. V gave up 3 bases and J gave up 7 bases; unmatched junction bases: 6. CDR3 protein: CASSFGQGEPNEQFF. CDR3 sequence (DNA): TGTGCCAGCAGCTTTGGACAGGGGGAACCGAATGAGCAGTTCTTC.

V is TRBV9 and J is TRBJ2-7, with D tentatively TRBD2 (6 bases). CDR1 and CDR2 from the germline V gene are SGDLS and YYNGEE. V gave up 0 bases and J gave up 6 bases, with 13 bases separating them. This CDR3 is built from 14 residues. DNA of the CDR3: TGTGCCAGCAGCGTAGACGGGAGTCTAAGCGAGCAGTACTTC. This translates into CASSVDGSLSEQYF. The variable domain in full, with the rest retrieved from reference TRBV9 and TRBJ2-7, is DSGVTQTPKHLITATGQRVTLRCSPRSGDLSVYWYQQSLDQGLQFLIQYYNGEERAKGNILERFSAQQFPDLHSELNLSSLELGDSALYFCASSVDGSLSEQYFGPGTRLTVT.

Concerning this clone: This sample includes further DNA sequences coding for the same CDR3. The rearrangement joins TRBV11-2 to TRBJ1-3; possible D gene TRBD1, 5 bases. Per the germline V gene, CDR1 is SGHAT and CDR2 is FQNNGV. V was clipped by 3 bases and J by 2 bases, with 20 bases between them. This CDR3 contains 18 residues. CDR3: CASSFTWGGVGTGNTIYF. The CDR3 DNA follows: TGTGCCAGCAGCTTTACCTGGGGGGGGGTCGGCACTGGAAACACCATATATTTT.

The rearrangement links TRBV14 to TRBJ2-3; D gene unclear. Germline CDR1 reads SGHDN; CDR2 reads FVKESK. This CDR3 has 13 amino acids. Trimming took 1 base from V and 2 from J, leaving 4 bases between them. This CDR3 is CASSQATTDTQYF. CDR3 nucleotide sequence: TGTGCCAGCAGCCAAGCTACCACAGATACGCAGTATTTT.

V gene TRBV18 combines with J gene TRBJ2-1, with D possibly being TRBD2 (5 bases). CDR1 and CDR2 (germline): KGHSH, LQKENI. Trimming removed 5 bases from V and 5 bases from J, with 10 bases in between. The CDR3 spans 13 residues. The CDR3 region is CASSSTRDNEQFF. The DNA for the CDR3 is TGTGCCAGCTCATCGACGAGGGACAATGAGCAGTTCTTC.

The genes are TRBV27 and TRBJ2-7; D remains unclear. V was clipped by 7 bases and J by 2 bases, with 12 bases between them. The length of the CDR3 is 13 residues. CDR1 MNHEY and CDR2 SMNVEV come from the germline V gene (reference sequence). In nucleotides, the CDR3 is TGTGCCAGCAAATACGGAGCGACCTACGAGCAGTACTTC. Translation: CASKYGATYEQYF.